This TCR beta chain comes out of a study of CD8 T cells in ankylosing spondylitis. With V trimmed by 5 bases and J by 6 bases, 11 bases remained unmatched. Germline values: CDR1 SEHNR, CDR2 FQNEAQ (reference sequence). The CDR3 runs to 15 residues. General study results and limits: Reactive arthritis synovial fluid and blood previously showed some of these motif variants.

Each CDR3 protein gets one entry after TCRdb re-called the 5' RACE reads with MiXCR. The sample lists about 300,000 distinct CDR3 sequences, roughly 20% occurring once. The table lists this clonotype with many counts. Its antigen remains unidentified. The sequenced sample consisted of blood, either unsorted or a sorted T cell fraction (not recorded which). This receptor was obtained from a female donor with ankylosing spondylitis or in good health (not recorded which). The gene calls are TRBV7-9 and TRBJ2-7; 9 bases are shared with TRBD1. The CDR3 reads CASSERGTGFTEQYF. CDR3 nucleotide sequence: TGTGCCAGCAGCGAACGCGGGACAGGGTTTACCGAGCAGTACTTC.